The 7 T cell receptor beta chains listed next were all sequenced from one sample in a study of PD-1 blockade in classical Hodgkin lymphoma. Time point indicated: cycle 4 day 1 (C4D1), after less than 7 weeks of nivolumab. Each and every patient relapsed after autologous stem cell transplantation, and patients got differing brentuximab vedotin exposure. Using immunoSEQ multiplex PCR, the repertoire was profiled, and TCRdb retains in-frame clones only, with some absent. Here the sample spans approximately 20,000 clones, 70% to 80% being singletons. This material consisted of peripheral blood mononuclear cells (PBMCs), taken before the fourth cycle of nivolumab. The receptors originated from a human donor with classical Hodgkin lymphoma.

This chain joins TRBV30 and TRBJ2-1; a weak D match, TRBD2 (6 bases). Germline CDR1 GTSNPN, CDR2 SVGIG (reference sequence). Deletions cut 1 base from V and 2 bases from J, with 12 bases between. The CDR3 has 15 amino acids. The CDR3 spells CAWSAGTGPYNEQFF. CDR3 DNA sequence: TGTGCCTGGAGTGCCGGGACTGGGCCCTACAATGAGCAGTTCTTC.

The chain uses TRBV6-5 and TRBJ1-5; weak D call: TRBD1 (6 bases). With 2 bases removed from V and 5 bases from J, the gap between germline ends came to 10 bases. The CDR3 is made up of 14 amino acids. CDR1 is MNHEY, CDR2 SVGAGI, per germline. CDR3 sequence reads: CASSYARGDQPQHF. In DNA form, the CDR3 reads TGTGCCAGCAGTTACGCCAGGGGTGATCAGCCCCAGCATTTT.

This clone has a handful of counts. Mismatch with germline at one junction end may stem from a read error. The chain joins TRBV7-8 to TRBJ2-7; D ambiguous. The length of the CDR3 is 15 residues. Looked up from germline, CDR1 is SGHVS and CDR2 is FQNEAQ. CDR3 nucleotide sequence: TGTGCCAGCAGCATAGCATATGGACCAAGCTACGAGCAGTACTTC. This gives the protein CASSIAYGPSYEQYF.

Concerning this clone itself: An end of the junction differs from the germline gene, which may be a read error. The chain combines TRBV18 with TRBJ2-7; D possibly corresponds to TRBD1 (6 bases). Germline V lookup: CDR1 KGHSH, CDR2 LQKENI. The CDR3 is 16 amino acids. CDR3 bases: TGTGCCAGCTCGCCACAGGGAAGCCTGGCCGGCTACGAGCAGTACTTC. It specifies CASSPQGSLAGYEQYF.

The V and J genes are TRBV23-1 and TRBJ1-2; TRBD1 matches at 9 bases. TRBV23-1 has ORF status, its function being uncertain. V lost 3 bases, J lost 4 bases, and 15 bases stayed unmatched. The CDR3 consists of 18 residues. This CDR3 reads CASSHSNRGRLFSYGYTF. CDR3 in DNA: TGCGCCAGCAGTCACTCAAACAGGGGGCGTTTATTTAGCTATGGCTACACCTTC.

This chain connects TRBV19 to TRBJ1-1, with D unclear. The CDR3 length is 10 residues. Germline CDR1 and CDR2: LNHDA and SQIVND (reference sequence). V was trimmed by 9 bases and J by 3 bases, leaving 5 bases between them. The CDR3 DNA reads as TGTGCCAGCGGGTACACTGAAGCTTTCTTT. Translating it yields CASGYTEAFF. The full variable domain, its missing parts supplied by reference TRBV19 and TRBJ1-1, is DGGITQSPKYLFRKEGQNVTLSCEQNLNHDAMYWYRQDPGQGLRLIYYSQIVNDFQKGDIAEGYSVSREKKESFPLTVTSAQKNPTAFYLCASGYTEAFFGQGTRLTVV.

This chain connects TRBV10-3 to TRBJ2-1; 14 nucleotides line up with TRBD2. There are 17 residues in the CDR3. V lost 3 bases and J lost 9; bases outside the gene matches: 10. Germline assignment: CDR1 ENHRY and CDR2 SYGVKD. The CDR3 DNA follows: TGTGCCATCAGTGACCCAGGAGGGACTAGCGGGAGCCCTGAGCAGTTCTTC. It yields the protein CAISDPGGTSGSPEQFF.